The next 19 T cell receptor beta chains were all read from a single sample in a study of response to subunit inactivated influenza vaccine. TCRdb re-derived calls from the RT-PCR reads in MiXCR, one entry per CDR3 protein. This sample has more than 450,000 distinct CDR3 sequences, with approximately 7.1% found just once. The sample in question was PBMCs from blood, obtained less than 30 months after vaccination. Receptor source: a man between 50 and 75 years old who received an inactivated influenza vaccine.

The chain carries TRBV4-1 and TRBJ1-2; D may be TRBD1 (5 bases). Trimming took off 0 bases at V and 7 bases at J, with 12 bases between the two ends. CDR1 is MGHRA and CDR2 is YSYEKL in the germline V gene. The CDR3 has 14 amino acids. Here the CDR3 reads CASSQDPRDSGYTF. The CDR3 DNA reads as TGCGCCAGCAGCCAAGATCCCAGGGATTCTGGCTACACCTTC.

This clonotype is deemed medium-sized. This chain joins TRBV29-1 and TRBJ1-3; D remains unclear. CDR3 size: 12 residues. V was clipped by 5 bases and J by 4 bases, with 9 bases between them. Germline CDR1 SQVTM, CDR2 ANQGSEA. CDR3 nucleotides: TGCAGCGTTCTCCTAACGGGAAACACCATATATTTT. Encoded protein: CSVLLTGNTIYF.

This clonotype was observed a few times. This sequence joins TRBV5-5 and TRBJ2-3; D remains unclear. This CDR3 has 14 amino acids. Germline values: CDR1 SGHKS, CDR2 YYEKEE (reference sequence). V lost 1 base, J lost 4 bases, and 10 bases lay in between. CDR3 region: CASSLSLSADTQYF. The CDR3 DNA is TGTGCCAGCAGCTTGAGTCTCTCCGCAGATACGCAGTATTTT.

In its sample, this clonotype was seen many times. The CDR3 nucleotides are TGCAGTGCTAGACCCTTCGAAAGACAGGGGTCCTACGAGCAGTACTTC. This translates into CSARPFERQGSYEQYF. The chain links TRBV20-1 to TRBJ2-7, with 8 bases matching TRBD1. The CDR3 covers 16 residues. V shed 2 bases and J 1 base; nucleotides not matched to a gene: 10. Germline CDR1 reads DFQATT; CDR2 reads SNEGSKA (reference sequence).

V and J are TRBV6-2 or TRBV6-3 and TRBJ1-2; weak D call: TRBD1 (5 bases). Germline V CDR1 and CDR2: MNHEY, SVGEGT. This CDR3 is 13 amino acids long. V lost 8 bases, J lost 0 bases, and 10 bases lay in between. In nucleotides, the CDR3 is TGTGCCAGCGGGACGGTTGCTAACTATGGCTACACCTTC. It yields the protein CASGTVANYGYTF.

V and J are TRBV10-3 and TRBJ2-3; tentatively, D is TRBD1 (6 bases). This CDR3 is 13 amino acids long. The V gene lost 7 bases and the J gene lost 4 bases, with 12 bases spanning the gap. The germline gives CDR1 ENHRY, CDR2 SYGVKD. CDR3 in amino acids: CAINSGAADTQYF. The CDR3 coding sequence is TGTGCCATCAACTCAGGGGCCGCAGATACGCAGTATTTT.

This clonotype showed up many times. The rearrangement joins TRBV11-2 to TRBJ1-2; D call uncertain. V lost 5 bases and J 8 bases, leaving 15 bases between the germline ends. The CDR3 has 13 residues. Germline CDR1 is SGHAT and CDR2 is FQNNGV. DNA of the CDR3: TGTGCCAGCAGCCTCTCCGCAACCTTGGGCTACACCTTC. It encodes CASSLSATLGYTF. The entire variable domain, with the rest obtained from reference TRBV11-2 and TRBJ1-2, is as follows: EAGVAQSPRYKIIEKRQSVAFWCNPISGHATLYWYQQILGQGPKLLIQFQNNGVVDDSQLPKDRFSAERLKGVDSTLKIQPAKLEDSAVYLCASSLSATLGYTFGSGTRLTVV.

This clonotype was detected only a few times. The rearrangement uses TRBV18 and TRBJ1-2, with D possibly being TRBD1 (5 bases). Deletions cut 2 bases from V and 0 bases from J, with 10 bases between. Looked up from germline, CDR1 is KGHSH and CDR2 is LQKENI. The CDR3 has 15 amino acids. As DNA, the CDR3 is TGTGCCAGCTCACCATTGACAGCCACTAACTATGGCTACACCTTC. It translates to CASSPLTATNYGYTF.

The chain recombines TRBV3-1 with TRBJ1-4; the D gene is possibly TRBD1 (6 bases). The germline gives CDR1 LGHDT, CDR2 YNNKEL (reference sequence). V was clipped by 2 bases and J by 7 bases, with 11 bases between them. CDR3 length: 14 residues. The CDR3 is CASSQRTVFEKLFF. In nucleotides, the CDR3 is TGTGCCAGCAGCCAACGGACAGTATTTGAAAAACTGTTTTTT.

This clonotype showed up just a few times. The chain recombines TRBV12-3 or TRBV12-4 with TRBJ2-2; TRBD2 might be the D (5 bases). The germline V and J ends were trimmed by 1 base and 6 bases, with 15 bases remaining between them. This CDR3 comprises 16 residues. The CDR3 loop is CASSLVTGMRSGELFF. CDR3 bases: TGTGCCAGCAGTTTAGTGACGGGGATGAGGTCCGGGGAGCTGTTTTTT.

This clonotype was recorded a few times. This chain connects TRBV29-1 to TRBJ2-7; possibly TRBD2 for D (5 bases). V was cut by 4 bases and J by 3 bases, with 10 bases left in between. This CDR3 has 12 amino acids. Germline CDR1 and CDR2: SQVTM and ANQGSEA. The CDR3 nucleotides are TGCAGCGTTGTTGACGGGGTCTACGAGCAGTACTTC. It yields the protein CSVVDGVYEQYF.

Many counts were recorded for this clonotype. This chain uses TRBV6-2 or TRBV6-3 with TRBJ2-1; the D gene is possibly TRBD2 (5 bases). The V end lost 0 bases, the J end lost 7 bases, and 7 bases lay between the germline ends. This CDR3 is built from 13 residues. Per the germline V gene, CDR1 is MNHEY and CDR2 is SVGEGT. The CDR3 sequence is CASSYSRVNEQFF. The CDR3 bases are TGTGCCAGCAGTTACTCGCGGGTTAATGAGCAGTTCTTC.

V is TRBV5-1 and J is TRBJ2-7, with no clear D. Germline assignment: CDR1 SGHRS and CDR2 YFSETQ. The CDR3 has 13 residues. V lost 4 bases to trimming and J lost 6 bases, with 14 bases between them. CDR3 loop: CASSGRASSEQYF. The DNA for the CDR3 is TGCGCCAGCAGCGGTCGGGCCTCCAGCGAGCAGTACTTC.

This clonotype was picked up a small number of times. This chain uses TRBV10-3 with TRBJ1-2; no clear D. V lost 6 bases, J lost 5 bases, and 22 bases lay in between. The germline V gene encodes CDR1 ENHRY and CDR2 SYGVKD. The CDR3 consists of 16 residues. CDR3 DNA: TGTGCCATCAGGGGCAGCGGGAATGGCCCTGGGTATGGCTACACCTTC. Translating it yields CAIRGSGNGPGYGYTF.

The CDR3 DNA reads TGTGCCAGCAGTTATCGTCAGTTCAATCAGCCCCAGCATTTT. As protein: CASSYRQFNQPQHF. The gene calls are TRBV6-2 or TRBV6-3 and TRBJ1-5; D gene uncertain. The germline gives CDR1 MNHEY, CDR2 SVGEGT. The CDR3 has 14 residues. V lost 3 bases, J lost 3 bases, and 9 bases lay in between.

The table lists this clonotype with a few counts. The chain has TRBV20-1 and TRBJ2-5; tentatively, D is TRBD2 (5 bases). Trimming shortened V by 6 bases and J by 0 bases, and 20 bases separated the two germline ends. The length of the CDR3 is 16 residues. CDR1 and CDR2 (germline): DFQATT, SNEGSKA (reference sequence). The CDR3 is CSAPNAASRYQETQYF. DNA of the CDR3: TGCAGTGCACCTAATGCGGCTAGCCGATACCAAGAGACCCAGTACTTC.

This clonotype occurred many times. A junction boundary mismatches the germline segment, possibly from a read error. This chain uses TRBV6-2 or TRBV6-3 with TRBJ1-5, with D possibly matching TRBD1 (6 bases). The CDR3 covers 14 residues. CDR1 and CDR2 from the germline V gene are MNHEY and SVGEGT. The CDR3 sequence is CASSSLGGKQPQHF. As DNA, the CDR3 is TGTGCCAGCAGTTCCTTGGGGGGCAAGCAGCCCCAGCATTTT.

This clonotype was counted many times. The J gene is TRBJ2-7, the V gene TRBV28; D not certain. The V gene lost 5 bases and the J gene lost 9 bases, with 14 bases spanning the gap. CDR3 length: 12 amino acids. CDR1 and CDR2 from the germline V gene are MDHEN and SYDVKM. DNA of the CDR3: TGTGCCAGCAGTCCCCTTTCCTGGGGGCAGTACTTC. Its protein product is CASSPLSWGQYF. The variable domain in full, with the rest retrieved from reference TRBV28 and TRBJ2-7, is DVKVTQSSRYLVKRTGEKVFLECVQDMDHENMFWYRQDPGLGLRLIYFSYDVKMKEKGDIPEGYSVSREKKERFSLILESASTNQTSMYLCASSPLSWGQYFGPGTRLTVT.

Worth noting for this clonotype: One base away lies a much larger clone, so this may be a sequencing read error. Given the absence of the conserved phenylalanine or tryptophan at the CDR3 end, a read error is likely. DNA for the CDR3: TGTGCCAGCACCCTTCGCCGGGGGGTAGATACGCAGTATCTT. Translation gives CASTLRRGVDTQYL. The chain carries TRBV12-3 or TRBV12-4 and TRBJ2-3; TRBD2 aligns across 7 bases. The CDR3 runs 14 residues. V was pared by 7 bases and J by 5 bases, with 9 bases of the junction left unmatched.